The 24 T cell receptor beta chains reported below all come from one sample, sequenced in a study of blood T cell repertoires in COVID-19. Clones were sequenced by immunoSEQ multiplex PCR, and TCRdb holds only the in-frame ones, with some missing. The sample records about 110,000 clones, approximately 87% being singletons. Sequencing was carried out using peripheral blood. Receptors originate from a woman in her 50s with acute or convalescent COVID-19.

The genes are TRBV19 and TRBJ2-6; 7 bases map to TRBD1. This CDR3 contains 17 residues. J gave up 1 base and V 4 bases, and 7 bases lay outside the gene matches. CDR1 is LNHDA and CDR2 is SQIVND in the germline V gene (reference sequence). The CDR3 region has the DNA TGTGCCAGTAGTACGGGACAGCGCAAATCTGGGGCCAACGTCCTGACTTTC. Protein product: CASSTGQRKSGANVLTF.

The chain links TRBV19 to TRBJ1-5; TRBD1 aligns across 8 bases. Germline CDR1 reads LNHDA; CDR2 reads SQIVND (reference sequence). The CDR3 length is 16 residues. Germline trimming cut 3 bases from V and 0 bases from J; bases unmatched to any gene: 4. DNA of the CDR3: TGTGCCAGTAGTATCCGGGACAGGAATAGCAATCAGCCCCAGCATTTT. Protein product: CASSIRDRNSNQPQHF.

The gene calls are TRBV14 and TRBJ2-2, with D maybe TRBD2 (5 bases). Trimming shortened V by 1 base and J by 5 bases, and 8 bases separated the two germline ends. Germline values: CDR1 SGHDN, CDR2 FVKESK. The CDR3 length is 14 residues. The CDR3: CASSQAGKTGELFF. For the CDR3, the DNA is TGTGCCAGCAGCCAAGCGGGGAAGACCGGGGAGCTGTTTTTT.

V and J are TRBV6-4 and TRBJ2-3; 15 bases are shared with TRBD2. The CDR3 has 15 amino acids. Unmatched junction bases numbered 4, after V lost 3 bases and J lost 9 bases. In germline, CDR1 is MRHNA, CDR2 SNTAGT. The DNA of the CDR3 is TGTGCCAGCAGTGAGATCGGGACTAGCGGGGGGACGCAGTATTTT. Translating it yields CASSEIGTSGGTQYF.

Here the CDR3 reads CASSPKGGLQGWTDTQYF. CDR3 DNA: TGTGCCAGCAGCCCAAAGGGCGGTTTGCAGGGCTGGACAGATACGCAGTATTTT. The chain recombines TRBV7-3 with TRBJ2-3; the D gene is possibly TRBD1 (5 bases). Germline CDR1 and CDR2: SGHTA and FQGTGA. The CDR3 sequence is 18 residues long. With 5 bases removed from V and 3 bases from J, the gap between germline ends came to 24 bases.

The CDR3 sequence: CAVRGSQGPNYGYTF. The CDR3 region has the DNA TGTGCCGTAAGGGGGTCACAGGGCCCCAACTATGGCTACACCTTC. This chain links TRBV28 with TRBJ1-2; tentative D call: TRBD1 (6 bases). V was clipped by 11 bases and J by 2 bases, with 21 bases between them. Germline CDR1 is MDHEN and CDR2 is SYDVKM. The CDR3 runs 15 residues.

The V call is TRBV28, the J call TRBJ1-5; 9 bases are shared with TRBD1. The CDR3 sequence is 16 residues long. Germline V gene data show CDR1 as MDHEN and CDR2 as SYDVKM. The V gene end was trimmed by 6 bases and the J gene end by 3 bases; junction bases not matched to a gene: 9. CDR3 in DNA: TGTGCCAGCAGCCAACATCGGGACAGGGTCAATCAGCCCCAGCATTTT. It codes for CASSQHRDRVNQPQHF.

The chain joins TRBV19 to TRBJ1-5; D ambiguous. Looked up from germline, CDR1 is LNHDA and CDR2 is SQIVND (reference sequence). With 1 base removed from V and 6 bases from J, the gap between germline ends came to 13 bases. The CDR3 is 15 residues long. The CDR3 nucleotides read TGTGCCAGTAGTATAGGGGCAGCACGGGGTCAGCCCCAGCATTTT. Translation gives CASSIGAARGQPQHF.

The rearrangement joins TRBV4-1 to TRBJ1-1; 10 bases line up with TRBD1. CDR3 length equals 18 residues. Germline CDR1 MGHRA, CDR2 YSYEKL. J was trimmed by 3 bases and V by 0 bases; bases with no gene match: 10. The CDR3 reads CASSQEGGQGLRDTEAFF. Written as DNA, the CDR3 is TGCGCCAGCAGCCAAGAAGGGGGACAGGGGTTGCGGGACACTGAAGCTTTCTTT.

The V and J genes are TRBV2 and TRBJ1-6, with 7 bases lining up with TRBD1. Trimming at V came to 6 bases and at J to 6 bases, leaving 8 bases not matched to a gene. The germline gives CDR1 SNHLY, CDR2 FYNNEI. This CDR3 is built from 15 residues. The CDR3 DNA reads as TGTGCCAGCAGAGAGACAGGGTTTGGTAATTCACCCCTCCACTTT. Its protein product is CASRETGFGNSPLHF. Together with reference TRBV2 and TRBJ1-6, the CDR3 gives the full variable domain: EPEVTQTPSHQVTQMGQEVILRCVPISNHLYFYWYRQILGQKVEFLVSFYNNEISEKSEIFDDQFSVERPDGSNFTLKIRSTKLEDSAMYFCASRETGFGNSPLHFGNGTRLTVT.

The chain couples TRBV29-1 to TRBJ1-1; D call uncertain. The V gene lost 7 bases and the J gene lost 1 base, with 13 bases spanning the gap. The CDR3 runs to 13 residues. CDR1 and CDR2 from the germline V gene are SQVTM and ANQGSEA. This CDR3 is CSAGANKNTEAFF. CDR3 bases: TGCAGCGCTGGAGCGAACAAGAACACTGAAGCTTTCTTT. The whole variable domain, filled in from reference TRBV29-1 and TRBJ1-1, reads SAVISQKPSRDICQRGTSLTIQCQVDSQVTMMFWYRQQPGQSLTLIATANQGSEATYESGFVIDKFPISRPNLTFSTLTVSNMSPEDSSIYLCSAGANKNTEAFFGQGTRLTVV.

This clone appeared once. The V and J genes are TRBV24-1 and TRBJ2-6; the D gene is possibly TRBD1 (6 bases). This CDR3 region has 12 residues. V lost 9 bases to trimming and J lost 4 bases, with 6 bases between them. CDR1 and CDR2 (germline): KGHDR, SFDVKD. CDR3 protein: CATGTGANVLTF. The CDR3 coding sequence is TGTGCCACCGGGACAGGGGCCAACGTCCTGACTTTC.

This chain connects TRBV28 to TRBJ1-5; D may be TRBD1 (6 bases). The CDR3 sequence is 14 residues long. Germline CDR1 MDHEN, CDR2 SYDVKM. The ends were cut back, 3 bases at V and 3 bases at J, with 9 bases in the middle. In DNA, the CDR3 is TGTGCCAGCAGTTTCGGACAGCCCAATCAGCCCCAGCATTTT. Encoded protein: CASSFGQPNQPQHF.

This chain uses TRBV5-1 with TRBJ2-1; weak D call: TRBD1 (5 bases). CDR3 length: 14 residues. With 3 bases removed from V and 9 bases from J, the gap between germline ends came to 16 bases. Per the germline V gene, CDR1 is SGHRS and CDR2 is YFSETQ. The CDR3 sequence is CASSWGQFSGEQFF. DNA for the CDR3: TGCGCCAGCAGCTGGGGCCAGTTTTCAGGTGAGCAGTTCTTC.

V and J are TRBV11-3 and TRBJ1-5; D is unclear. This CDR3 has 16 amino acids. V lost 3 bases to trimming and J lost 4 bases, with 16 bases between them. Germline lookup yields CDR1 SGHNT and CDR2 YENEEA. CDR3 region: CASSFLPGSRNQPQHF. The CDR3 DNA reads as TGTGCCAGCAGCTTCCTTCCGGGGAGTCGTAATCAGCCCCAGCATTTT.

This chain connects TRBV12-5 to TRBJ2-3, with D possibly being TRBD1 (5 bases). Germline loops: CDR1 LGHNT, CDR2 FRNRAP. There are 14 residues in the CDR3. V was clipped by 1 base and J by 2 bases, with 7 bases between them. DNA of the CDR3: TGTGCTAGTGGTTTGGGACAGACCACAGATACGCAGTATTTT. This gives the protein CASGLGQTTDTQYF. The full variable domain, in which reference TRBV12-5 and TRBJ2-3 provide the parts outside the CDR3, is DARVTQTPRHKVTEMGQEVTMRCQPILGHNTVFWYRQTMMQGLELLAYFRNRAPLDDSGMPKDRFSAEMPDATLATLKIQPSEPRDSAVYFCASGLGQTTDTQYFGPGTRLTVL.

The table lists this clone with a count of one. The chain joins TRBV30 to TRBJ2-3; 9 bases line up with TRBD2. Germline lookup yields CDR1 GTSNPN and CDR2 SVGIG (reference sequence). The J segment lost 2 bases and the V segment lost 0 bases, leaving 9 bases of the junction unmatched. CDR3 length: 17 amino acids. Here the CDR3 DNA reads TGTGCCTGGAGTGTAAGAAGACTAGCGGAACTCACAGATACGCAGTATTTT. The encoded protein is CAWSVRRLAELTDTQYF.

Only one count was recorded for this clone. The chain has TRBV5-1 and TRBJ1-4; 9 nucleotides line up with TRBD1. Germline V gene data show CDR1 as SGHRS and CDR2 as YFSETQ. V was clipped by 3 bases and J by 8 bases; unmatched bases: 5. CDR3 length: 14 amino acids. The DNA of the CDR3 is TGCGCCAGCAGCTCCGGGACAGGGAGGGAAAAACTGTTTTTT. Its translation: CASSSGTGREKLFF.

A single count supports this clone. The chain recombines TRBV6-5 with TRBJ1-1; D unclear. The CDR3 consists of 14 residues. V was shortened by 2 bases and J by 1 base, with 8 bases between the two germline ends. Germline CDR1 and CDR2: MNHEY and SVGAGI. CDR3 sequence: CASSYVFGNTEAFF. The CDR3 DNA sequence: TGTGCCAGCAGTTACGTCTTCGGGAACACTGAAGCTTTCTTT.

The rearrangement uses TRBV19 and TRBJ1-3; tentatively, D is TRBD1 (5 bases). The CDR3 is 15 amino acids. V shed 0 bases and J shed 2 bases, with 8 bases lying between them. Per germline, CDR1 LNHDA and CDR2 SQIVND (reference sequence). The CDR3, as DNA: TGTGCCAGTAGTATAGACAGGGCGACTGGAAACACCATATATTTT. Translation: CASSIDRATGNTIYF.

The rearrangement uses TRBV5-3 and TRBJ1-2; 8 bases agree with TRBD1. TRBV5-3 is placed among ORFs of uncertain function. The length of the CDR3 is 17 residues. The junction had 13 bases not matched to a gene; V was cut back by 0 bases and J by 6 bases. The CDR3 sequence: CARSLDTTGAPYNGYTF. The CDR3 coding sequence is TGTGCCAGAAGCTTGGATACGACAGGGGCGCCATATAATGGCTACACCTTC.

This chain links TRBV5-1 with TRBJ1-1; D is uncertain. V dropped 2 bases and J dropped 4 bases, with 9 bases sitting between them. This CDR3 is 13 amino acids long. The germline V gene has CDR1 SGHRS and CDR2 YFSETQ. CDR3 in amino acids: CASSFDEATEAFF. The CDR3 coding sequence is TGCGCCAGCAGCTTCGACGAGGCCACTGAAGCTTTCTTT.

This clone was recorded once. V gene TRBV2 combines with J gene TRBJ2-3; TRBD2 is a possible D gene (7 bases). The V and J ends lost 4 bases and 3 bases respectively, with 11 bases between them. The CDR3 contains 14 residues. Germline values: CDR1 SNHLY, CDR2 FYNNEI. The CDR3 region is CASSGEGGTDTQYF. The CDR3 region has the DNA TGTGCCAGCAGTGGGGAGGGGGGGACAGATACGCAGTATTTT.

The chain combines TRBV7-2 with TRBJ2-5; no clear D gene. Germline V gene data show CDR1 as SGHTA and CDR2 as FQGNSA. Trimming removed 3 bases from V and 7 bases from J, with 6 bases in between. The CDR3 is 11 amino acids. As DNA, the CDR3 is TGTGCCAGCAGCTTCTCTTGGACCCAGTACTTC. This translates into CASSFSWTQYF.